The sequence of this T cell receptor (beta chain) was determined in a study of blood T cell repertoires in COVID-19. Study details: Italy, Spain and the United States were the sources of the convalescent and acute COVID-19 samples. T cells, B-cell-depleted T cells, or PBMCs supplied cDNA or gDNA.

Authors' analysis steps: Estimated nucleated cell counts came from reference gene primer amplification. Clones were sequenced by immunoSEQ multiplex PCR, and TCRdb holds only the in-frame ones, with some missing. The DNA gave D and trimming, while V, J and clone size come from that table. Counted here are some 220,000 clones, more than 65% occurring once; the ten biggest clones make up roughly 3%. The V segment lost 2 bases and the J segment 2 bases; nucleotides outside the gene matches: 15. Germline V lookup: CDR1 SNHLY, CDR2 FYNNEI. This CDR3 spans 19 amino acids. This sequence originates from a woman in her twenties or thirties who had recovered from COVID-19. Material for sequencing was peripheral blood. The chain couples TRBV2 to TRBJ2-7, with TRBD2 matching 10 bases. CDR3 loop: CASSEISGGQLAGAYEQYF. In nucleotides, the CDR3 is TGTGCCAGCAGTGAAATTTCGGGGGGTCAGCTAGCGGGAGCCTACGAGCAGTACTTC. Full variable domain (rest looked up from reference TRBV2 and TRBJ2-7): EPEVTQTPSHQVTQMGQEVILRCVPISNHLYFYWYRQILGQKVEFLVSFYNNEISEKSEIFDDQFSVERPDGSNFTLKIRSTKLEDSAMYFCASSEISGGQLAGAYEQYFGPGTRLTVT.